What follows are 19 T cell receptor beta chains derived from one specimen sequenced in a study of blood T cell repertoires in COVID-19. Profiled with immunoSEQ multiplex PCR; TCRdb holds only in-frame clones, not every one. The data hold just over 300,000 clones, with around 87% observed a single time. The sequencing sample was made of peripheral blood. The receptors were gathered from a man younger than 35 with active or convalescent COVID-19.

This chain uses TRBV7-6 with TRBJ2-3; the match to TRBD2 covers 10 bases. V was clipped by 2 bases and J by 1 base; unmatched bases: 9. Germline loops: CDR1 SGHVS, CDR2 FNYEAQ. CDR3 length equals 18 residues. Written as DNA, the CDR3 is TGTGCCAGCAGCTTAAGGCTAGCGGGAGTAGGTGGCACAGATACGCAGTATTTT. This encodes CASSLRLAGVGGTDTQYF.

Comment on this clone: Other nucleotide sequences in the sample specify the same CDR3. The chain recombines TRBV7-2 with TRBJ2-1; the D gene is possibly TRBD1 (5 bases). The CDR3 length is 15 residues. The V end was cut by 5 bases, the J end by 0 bases, with 11 bases between. Germline CDR1 SGHTA, CDR2 FQGNSA. CDR3 amino acids: CASSPDRSSYNEQFF. In DNA form, the CDR3 reads TGTGCCAGCAGCCCCGACAGAAGCTCCTACAATGAGCAGTTCTTC. The variable domain in full, completed from reference TRBV7-2 and TRBJ2-1, reads GAGVSQSPSNKVTEKGKDVELRCDPISGHTALYWYRQSLGQGLEFLIYFQGNSAPDKSGLPSDRFSAERTGGSVSTLTIQRTQQEDSAVYLCASSPDRSSYNEQFFGPGTRLTVL.

The CDR3 DNA is TGTGCCACCAGCAGAGAAGAGGCGGACAGTAGCTCTGGGGCCAACGTCCTGACTTTC. Translating it yields CATSREEADSSSGANVLTF. The chain couples TRBV15 to TRBJ2-6, with D possibly matching TRBD1 (6 bases). The length of the CDR3 is 19 residues. V lost 0 bases, J lost 0 bases, and 15 bases lay in between. From germline, CDR1 is LNHNV and CDR2 YYDKDF (reference sequence).

A word on this clone: Other nucleotide sequences in the sample specify the same CDR3. This chain uses TRBV7-8 with TRBJ2-1; 7 nucleotides align to TRBD1. The trim removed 5 bases at V and 7 bases at J, leaving 11 bases unmatched. Germline CDR1 and CDR2: SGHVS and FQNEAQ. This CDR3 region has 15 residues. The CDR3 DNA sequence: TGTGCCAGCAGCCCGAGACAGGGCCCGTCGAATGAGCAGTTCTTC. Protein: CASSPRQGPSNEQFF.

This clone was observed a single time. V usage is TRBV18 and J usage is TRBJ1-6; a weak D match, TRBD1 (5 bases). From germline, CDR1 is KGHSH and CDR2 LQKENI. V lost 0 bases and J 0 bases, leaving 9 bases between the germline ends. The CDR3 is 17 amino acids. The CDR3 DNA follows: TGTGCCAGCTCACCACCGCAGGGTAGCTCCTATAATTCACCCCTCCACTTT. Translated, it gives CASSPPQGSSYNSPLHF.

The gene calls are TRBV5-1 and TRBJ2-5; TRBD1 aligns across 8 bases. The CDR3 is 17 amino acids. CDR1 and CDR2 (germline): SGHRS, YFSETQ. V lost 0 bases to trimming and J lost 3 bases; unmatched junction nucleotides: 10. The CDR3 DNA follows: TGCGCCAGCAGCTTGGCCACTTGGACAGGGCTTAAAGAGACCCAGTACTTC. Translating it yields CASSLATWTGLKETQYF.

V gene TRBV5-1 combines with J gene TRBJ2-5; D is ambiguous. The CDR3 extends over 14 amino acids. CDR1 and CDR2 from the germline V gene are SGHRS and YFSETQ. Trimming took 1 base from V and 2 from J, leaving 9 bases between them. CDR3 bases: TGCGCCAGCAGCTTGTTCGGCAGGCAAGAGACCCAGTACTTC. It encodes CASSLFGRQETQYF.

The V call is TRBV5-4, the J call TRBJ2-5; 7 bases match TRBD2. The CDR3 extends over 15 amino acids. Germline V gene sequence: CDR1 SGHNT, CDR2 YYREEE (reference sequence). Trimming removed 4 bases from V and 3 bases from J; junction bases left unmatched: 9. As DNA, the CDR3 is TGTGCCAGCAGCCCCCCTTGGGCGGGAGAAGAGACCCAGTACTTC. Its protein is CASSPPWAGEETQYF. The full variable domain, completed using reference TRBV5-4 and TRBJ2-5, is ETGVTQSPTHLIKTRGQQVTLRCSSQSGHNTVSWYQQALGQGPQFIFQYYREEENGRGNFPPRFSGLQFPNYSSELNVNALELDDSALYLCASSPPWAGEETQYFGPGTRLLVL.

The J gene is TRBJ1-1, the V gene TRBV15; 9 bases line up with TRBD1. The length of the CDR3 is 14 residues. V shed 3 bases, J shed 4 bases, and the junction held 3 bases outside the gene matches. Germline V lookup: CDR1 LNHNV, CDR2 YYDKDF (reference sequence). The CDR3: CATSRGQGVTEAFF. The CDR3 DNA reads TGTGCCACCAGCAGGGGACAGGGAGTCACTGAAGCTTTCTTT.

This clone is a singleton in its sample. This chain connects TRBV27 to TRBJ2-2; perhaps TRBD1 as D (6 bases). V lost 5 bases to trimming and J lost 1 base, with 17 bases between them. CDR1 MNHEY and CDR2 SMNVEV come from the germline V gene (reference sequence). This CDR3 has 17 amino acids. In DNA form, the CDR3 reads TGTGCCAGCAGTCCCCTGATGACAGGTTTGAACACCGGGGAGCTGTTTTTT. It codes for CASSPLMTGLNTGELFF.

The V call is TRBV24-1, the J call TRBJ1-2; 7 bases agree with TRBD1. CDR3 size: 14 residues. The V and J ends lost 4 bases and 2 bases, in that order; junction bases with no gene match: 3. In germline, CDR1 is KGHDR, CDR2 SFDVKD. DNA for the CDR3: TGTGCCACCAGTGACCAGACAGGGAACTATGGCTACACCTTC. Translated, it gives CATSDQTGNYGYTF.

J is TRBJ1-2 and V is TRBV6-1; 7 positions match TRBD1. V shed 2 bases and J 5 bases; nucleotides not matched to a gene: 5. Germline loops: CDR1 MNHNS, CDR2 SASEGT. The CDR3 totals 14 residues. The CDR3 protein is CASSEPGQLYGYTF. CDR3 nucleotides: TGTGCCAGCAGTGAACCGGGACAGCTTTATGGCTACACCTTC.

The gene calls are TRBV5-1 and TRBJ1-2; 7 bases are shared with TRBD1. Germline V CDR1 and CDR2: SGHRS, YFSETQ. The CDR3 spans 15 residues. J was trimmed by 7 bases and V by 3 bases; bases with no gene match: 12. Written as DNA, the CDR3 is TGCGCCAGCAGCTCGACCGGGACAGCAACTCGTGGCTACACCTTC. Its translation: CASSSTGTATRGYTF.

The table lists this clone with a few counts. The gene calls are TRBV28 and TRBJ1-4; 7 bases are a match to TRBD1. Trimming removed 5 bases from V and 3 bases from J; junction bases left unmatched: 6. The CDR3 spans 15 residues. Germline loops: CDR1 MDHEN, CDR2 SYDVKM. The CDR3 DNA follows: TGTGCCAGCAGTACAGGGGAGAGGGCTAATGAAAAACTGTTTTTT. Amino acids: CASSTGERANEKLFF.

The V and J genes are TRBV19 and TRBJ2-1, with unresolved D. Trimming took 0 bases from V and 8 from J, leaving 11 bases between them. Per germline, CDR1 LNHDA and CDR2 SQIVND (reference sequence). CDR3 length: 14 amino acids. The CDR3: CASSIDLSVHEQFF. The CDR3 DNA follows: TGTGCCAGTAGTATAGACCTCTCCGTCCATGAGCAGTTCTTC.

This clone has just one count. The chain has TRBV23-1 and TRBJ2-3; possible D gene TRBD2, 5 bases. TRBV23-1 is an ORF, with its function uncertain. The V end was cut by 10 bases, the J end by 2 bases, with 16 bases between. CDR3 size: 14 residues. The CDR3 here is CATRLRDNTDTQYF. Here the CDR3 DNA reads TGCGCCACCAGACTCCGGGATAACACAGATACGCAGTATTTT.

This clone was seen just once. The genes are TRBV7-2 and TRBJ2-7, with D possibly being TRBD2 (6 bases). Trimming took 1 base from V and 2 from J, leaving 12 bases between them. CDR3 length equals 15 residues. CDR1 is SGHTA, CDR2 FQGNSA, per germline. This CDR3 is CASSLVRGLAYEQYF. In nucleotides, the CDR3 is TGTGCCAGCAGCTTAGTGAGGGGACTGGCCTACGAGCAGTACTTC.

The V gene is TRBV7-9, the J gene TRBJ1-2, with 7 bases lining up with TRBD1. Germline CDR1 and CDR2: SEHNR and FQNEAQ (reference sequence). V shed 5 bases, J shed 6 bases, and the junction held 9 bases outside the gene matches. The CDR3 runs 14 residues. The CDR3 reads CASSGWETGNGYTF. The CDR3 nucleotides are TGTGCCAGCAGCGGGTGGGAGACAGGGAATGGCTACACCTTC.

The chain is built from TRBV7-2 and TRBJ1-5, with a weak D call TRBD1 (6 bases). The CDR3 runs 16 residues. V was shortened by 7 bases and J by 5 bases, with 21 bases between the two germline ends. Germline V gene data show CDR1 as SGHTA and CDR2 as FQGNSA. In DNA form, the CDR3 reads TGTGCCAGCACCGGGGGGCCCAGGAGCGTGTATCAGCCCCAGCATTTT. Translated: CASTGGPRSVYQPQHF.